This T cell receptor beta chain was recorded in a study of CD8+ T cells in alopecia areata. The authors extracted RNA and reverse transcribed it into cDNA as the sequencing template. Repertoires were generated with immunoSEQ multiplex PCR, while TCRdb's copy carries only in-frame clones and drops some. The sample has 150,000 to 250,000 clones; 50% to 60% are singletons. V dropped 4 bases and J dropped 4 bases, with 13 bases sitting between them. The CDR3 sequence is 14 residues long. Germline V CDR1 and CDR2: SNHLY, FYNNEI. Described treatment: oral pan-JAK inhibitor, 5-10 mg twice daily. It was from PBMCs that CD4+ and CD8+ T cells were sorted.

The sequence was obtained from a human donor with alopecia areata. The rearrangement joins TRBV2 to TRBJ1-1; no clear D. This specimen consisted of CD4+ T cells sorted from blood, obtained at week 4, from a patient treated with tofacitinib. For the CDR3, the DNA is TGTGCCAGCAGTGGTTACAGCATGGGCACTGAAGCTTTCTTT. Protein sequence: CASSGYSMGTEAFF.